This T cell receptor beta chain is drawn from a study of T cell responses to AZD1222 COVID-19 vaccine. Study-level findings and limits: Nearly half of spike-specific TCRs reportedly target variant regions that are unmutated in the B.1.351 and B.1.1.7 variants. CD4 TCRs associated with vaccination spanned spike, dominating at 160-218 and 743-854. The donor cohort was predominantly white British with a female majority, and clonal diversity may have been underestimated.

The V and J ends lost 8 bases and 4 bases respectively, with 14 bases between them. CDR3 length: 13 residues. In its sample, this clone was seen a few times. Its antigen is undetermined. Profiling relied on immunoSEQ multiplex PCR, and the TCRdb table lists in-frame clones only, not all of them. This table has about 86,000 clones, about 88% appearing once. The chain joins TRBV12-3 or TRBV12-4 to TRBJ1-1, with D possibly TRBD1 on 5 matching bases. This TCR was recovered from an adult who received the AZD1222 COVID-19 vaccine. The sample was peripheral blood, taken 28 days after the second AZD1222 dose. The DNA of the CDR3 is TGTGCCAGCGGAGACAGTTATGGCACTGAAGCTTTCTTT. It encodes CASGDSYGTEAFF.